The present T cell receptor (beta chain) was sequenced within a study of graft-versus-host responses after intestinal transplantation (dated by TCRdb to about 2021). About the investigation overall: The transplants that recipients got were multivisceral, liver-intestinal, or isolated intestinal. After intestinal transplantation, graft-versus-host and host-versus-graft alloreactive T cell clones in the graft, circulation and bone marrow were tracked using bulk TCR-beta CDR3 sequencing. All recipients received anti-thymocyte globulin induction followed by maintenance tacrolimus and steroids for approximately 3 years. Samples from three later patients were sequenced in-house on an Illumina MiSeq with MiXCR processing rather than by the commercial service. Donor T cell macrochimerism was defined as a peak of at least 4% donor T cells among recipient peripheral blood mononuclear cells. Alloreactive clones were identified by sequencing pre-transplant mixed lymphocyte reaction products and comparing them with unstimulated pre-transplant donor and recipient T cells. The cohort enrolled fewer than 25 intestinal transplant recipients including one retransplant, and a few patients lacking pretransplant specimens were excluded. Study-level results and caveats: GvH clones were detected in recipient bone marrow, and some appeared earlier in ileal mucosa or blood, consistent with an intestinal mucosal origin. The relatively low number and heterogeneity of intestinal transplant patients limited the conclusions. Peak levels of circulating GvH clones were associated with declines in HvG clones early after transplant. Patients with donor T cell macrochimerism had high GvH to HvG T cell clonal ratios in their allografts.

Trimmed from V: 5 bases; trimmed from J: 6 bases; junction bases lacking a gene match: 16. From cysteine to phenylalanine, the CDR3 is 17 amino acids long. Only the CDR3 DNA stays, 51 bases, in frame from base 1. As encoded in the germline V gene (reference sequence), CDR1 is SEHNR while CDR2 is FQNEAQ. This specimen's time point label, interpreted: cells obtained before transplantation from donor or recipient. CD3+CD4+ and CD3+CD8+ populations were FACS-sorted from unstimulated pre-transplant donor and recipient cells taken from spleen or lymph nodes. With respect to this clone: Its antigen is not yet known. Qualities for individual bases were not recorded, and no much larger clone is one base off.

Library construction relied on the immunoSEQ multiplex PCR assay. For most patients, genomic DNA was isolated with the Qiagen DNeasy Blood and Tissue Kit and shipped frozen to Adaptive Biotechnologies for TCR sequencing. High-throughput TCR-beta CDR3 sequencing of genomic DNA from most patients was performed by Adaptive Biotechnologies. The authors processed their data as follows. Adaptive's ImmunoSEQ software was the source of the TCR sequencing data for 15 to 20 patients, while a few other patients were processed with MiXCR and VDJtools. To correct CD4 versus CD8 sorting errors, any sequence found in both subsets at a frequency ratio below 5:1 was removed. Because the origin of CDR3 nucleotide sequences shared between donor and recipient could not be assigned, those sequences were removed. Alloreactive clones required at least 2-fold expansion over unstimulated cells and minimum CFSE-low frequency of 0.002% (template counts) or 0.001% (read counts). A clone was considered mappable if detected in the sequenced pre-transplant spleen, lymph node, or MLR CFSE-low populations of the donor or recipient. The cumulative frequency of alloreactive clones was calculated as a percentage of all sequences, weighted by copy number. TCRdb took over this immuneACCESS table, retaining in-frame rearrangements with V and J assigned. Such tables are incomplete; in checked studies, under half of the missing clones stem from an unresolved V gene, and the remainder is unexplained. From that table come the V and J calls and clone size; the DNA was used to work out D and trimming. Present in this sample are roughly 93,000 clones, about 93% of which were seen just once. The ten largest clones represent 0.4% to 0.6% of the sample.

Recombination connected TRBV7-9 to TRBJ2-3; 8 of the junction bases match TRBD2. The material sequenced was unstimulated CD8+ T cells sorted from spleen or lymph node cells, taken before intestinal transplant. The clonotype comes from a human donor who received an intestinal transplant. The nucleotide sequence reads TGTGCCAGCAGCGGGTCGTCCGGGACTAGAAACTCCGATACGCAGTATTTT. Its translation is CASSGSSGTRNSDTQYF.